One and the same sample provided the 15 T cell receptor beta chains below, sequenced in a study of post-analysis software for immune sequencing data. Broader study findings: Patients had higher frequencies than controls of about 5 TRBV segments, including TRBV5-6, TRBV5-1 and TRBV20-1.

Carried by the TCR beta cDNA libraries were unique molecular identifiers. Via MiXCR, TCRdb re-called the PCR reads, giving one row per CDR3 protein. Of 550,000 to 700,000 distinct CDR3 sequences listed, about 44% were seen once; the top ten hold 1.5% to 2%. No antigen has been identified for these receptors. The sequenced sample was blood. The receptors were sampled from a girl under 18 with multiple sclerosis.

This chain connects TRBV5-5 to TRBJ1-6, with TRBD1 as a possible D gene (6 bases). V lost 4 bases and J 8 bases, leaving 16 bases between the germline ends. CDR3 length equals 15 residues. Germline-derived CDR1 and CDR2 are SGHKS and YYEKEE (reference sequence). The CDR3 sequence: CASSAFGTYDSPLHF. CDR3 sequence (DNA): TGTGCCAGCAGCGCCTTCGGGACATATGATTCACCCCTCCACTTT.

This clonotype showed up just a few times. The CDR3, as DNA: TGTGCCAGCAGTTACGATGGGAGGCAGTACTTC. Translating it yields CASSYDGRQYF. The chain combines TRBV6-5 with TRBJ2-7, with TRBD2 as a possible D gene (5 bases). From germline, CDR1 is MNHEY and CDR2 SVGAGI. V shed 2 bases and J shed 9 bases, with 8 bases lying between them. The CDR3 length is 11 residues.

V and J are TRBV6-1 and TRBJ2-1; no firm D call. CDR1 and CDR2 from the germline V gene are MNHNS and SASEGT. The CDR3 has 15 amino acids. Trimming left V 5 bases short and J 5 bases short, with 16 bases between. DNA of the CDR3: TGTGCCAGCAGTCCTTCTTCGTGGGGAAACAATGAGCAGTTCTTC. This encodes CASSPSSWGNNEQFF.

The rearrangement joins TRBV7-2 to TRBJ2-3; a weak D match, TRBD1 (6 bases). Germline V gene data show CDR1 as SGHTA and CDR2 as FQGNSA. There are 17 residues in the CDR3. The V end was cut by 2 bases, the J end by 2 bases, with 17 bases between. The CDR3 DNA follows: TGTGCCAGCAGCTTAATTCTGAGGGGGTCAACCACAGATACGCAGTATTTT. Translation gives CASSLILRGSTTDTQYF.

The V and J genes are TRBV4-1 and TRBJ2-4; 8 bases line up with TRBD1. V dropped 2 bases and J dropped 13; count of bases not matched to a gene: 13. The CDR3 totals 15 residues. Looked up from germline, CDR1 is MGHRA and CDR2 is YSYEKL. CDR3 residues: CASSQSPGGGYGQYF. CDR3 coding DNA: TGCGCCAGCAGCCAATCCCCAGGGGGCGGGTACGGGCAGTACTTC.

This clonotype was observed a handful of times. The chain employs TRBV18 and TRBJ2-3, with a weak D call TRBD2 (6 bases). Trimming shortened V by 8 bases and J by 2 bases, and 14 bases separated the two germline ends. This CDR3 is built from 14 residues. CDR1 and CDR2 (germline): KGHSH, LQKENI. CDR3 DNA sequence: TGTGCCAGCAGTCCGGGACTTAACACAGATACGCAGTATTTT. It codes for CASSPGLNTDTQYF.

This sequence joins TRBV9 and TRBJ2-5; TRBD1 is a possible D gene (6 bases). Trimming pared 5 bases from V and 1 base from J, leaving 12 bases between. This CDR3 contains 14 residues. Germline loops: CDR1 SGDLS, CDR2 YYNGEE. The chain's CDR3 is CASSTPDSQETQYF. The CDR3 DNA follows: TGTGCCAGCAGTACCCCGGACAGCCAAGAGACCCAGTACTTC.

In its sample, this clonotype was seen a few times. This chain uses TRBV6-5 with TRBJ1-6; TRBD1 matches at 7 bases. The CDR3 contains 16 residues. Losses at the gene ends were 6 bases for V and 8 bases for J; bases not matched to a gene: 13. Germline V lookup: CDR1 MNHEY, CDR2 SVGAGI. CDR3 DNA: TGTGCCAGCAGAGATCCGGGACAGCTTATAGATTCACCCCTCCACTTT. Amino acid sequence: CASRDPGQLIDSPLHF.

The J gene is TRBJ1-1, the V gene TRBV12-3 or TRBV12-4; weak D call: TRBD1 (5 bases). Trimming cost V 3 bases and J 0 bases, with 11 bases left between them. CDR3 length: 15 residues. The CDR3 DNA reads as TGTGCCAGCAGTTTCGGGGGGATGATGAACACTGAAGCTTTCTTT. Protein product: CASSFGGMMNTEAFF.

This chain uses TRBV5-1 with TRBJ2-1, with 12 bases identical to TRBD2. This CDR3 contains 16 residues. Trimming cost V 2 bases and J 7 bases; bases outside gene matches: 7. Germline values: CDR1 SGHRS, CDR2 YFSETQ. The CDR3 DNA is TGCGCCAGCAGCTTTCGGACTAGCGGGGAGGGGAATGAGCAGTTCTTC. Its protein is CASSFRTSGEGNEQFF.

This clonotype has just a few counts. The chain couples TRBV7-3 to TRBJ2-6; TRBD1 might be the D (5 bases). In germline, CDR1 is SGHTA, CDR2 FQGTGA. This CDR3 region has 17 residues. V was clipped by 7 bases and J by 4 bases, with 20 bases between them. Here the CDR3 reads CASTSTRAGPGANVLTF. The CDR3 bases are TGTGCCAGCACAAGTACCCGGGCAGGGCCAGGGGCCAACGTCCTGACTTTC.

This clonotype was seen more than once but under ten times. The V and J genes are TRBV12-3 or TRBV12-4 and TRBJ1-2, with TRBD1 identical over 7 bases. This CDR3 has 12 amino acids. With V trimmed by 6 bases and J by 10 bases, 8 bases remained unmatched. CDR3 DNA sequence: TGTGCCAGCAGGGTGACAGGGTTCATCTACACCTTC. This encodes CASRVTGFIYTF.

The chain's CDR3 is CASSSLVSGEGNYGYTF. CDR3 bases: TGTGCCAGCAGCTCCCTCGTCTCGGGGGAGGGGAACTATGGCTACACCTTC. The rearrangement links TRBV7-9 to TRBJ1-2, with TRBD1 as a possible D gene (5 bases). This CDR3 has 17 amino acids. V lost 4 bases and J lost 2, with 20 bases in between. The germline gives CDR1 SEHNR, CDR2 FQNEAQ (reference sequence).

Here the CDR3 reads CASSNPGTPVYGQYF. CDR3 coding DNA: TGTGCCAGCAGCAATCCCGGGACTCCCGTATACGGGCAGTACTTC. The chain combines TRBV21-1 with TRBJ2-7; the DNA was not used to check the table's D call, TRBD2. TRBV21-1 is noted as a pseudogene. The CDR3 runs to 15 residues.

The CDR3 DNA reads as TGTGCCATCAGTGAGCATAGGAAACCTCCTTACGAGCAGTACTTC. Amino acid sequence: CAISEHRKPPYEQYF. J is TRBJ2-7 and V is TRBV10-3; unclear D gene. V was pared by 2 bases and J by 4 bases, with 15 bases between. This CDR3 region has 15 residues. Germline CDR1 is ENHRY and CDR2 is SYGVKD.